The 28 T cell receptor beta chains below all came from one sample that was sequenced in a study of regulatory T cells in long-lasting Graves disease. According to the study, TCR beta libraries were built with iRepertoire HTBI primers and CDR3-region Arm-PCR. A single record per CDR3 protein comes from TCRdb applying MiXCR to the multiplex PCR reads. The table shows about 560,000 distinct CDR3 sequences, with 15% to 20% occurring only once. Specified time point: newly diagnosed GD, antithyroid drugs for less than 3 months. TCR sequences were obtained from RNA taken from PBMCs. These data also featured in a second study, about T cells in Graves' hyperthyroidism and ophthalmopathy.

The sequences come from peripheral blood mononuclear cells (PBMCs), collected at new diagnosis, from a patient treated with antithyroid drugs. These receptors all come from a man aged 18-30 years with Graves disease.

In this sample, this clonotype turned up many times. The CDR3 sequence: CASRTVQRGELFF. CDR3 sequence (DNA): TGTGCCAGCAGGACAGTCCAGAGAGGGGAGCTGTTTTTT. The chain couples TRBV28 to TRBJ2-2; TRBD1 is a possible D gene (5 bases). CDR1 is MDHEN, CDR2 SYDVKM, per germline. Trimming removed 6 bases at V and 8 bases at J, with 13 bases between. This CDR3 spans 13 amino acids.

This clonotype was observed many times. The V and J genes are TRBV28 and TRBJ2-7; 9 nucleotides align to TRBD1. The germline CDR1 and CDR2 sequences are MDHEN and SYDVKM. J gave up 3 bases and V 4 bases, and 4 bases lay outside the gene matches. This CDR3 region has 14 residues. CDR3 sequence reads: CASSSGQGFYEQYF. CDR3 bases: TGTGCCAGCAGTTCGGGACAGGGTTTCTACGAGCAGTACTTC.

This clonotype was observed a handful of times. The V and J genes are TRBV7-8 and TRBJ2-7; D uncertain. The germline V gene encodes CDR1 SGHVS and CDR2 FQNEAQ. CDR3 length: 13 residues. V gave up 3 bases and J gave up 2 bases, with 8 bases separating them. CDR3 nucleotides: TGTGCCAGCAGCTTCGTGGGTGCCTACGAGCAGTACTTC. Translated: CASSFVGAYEQYF.

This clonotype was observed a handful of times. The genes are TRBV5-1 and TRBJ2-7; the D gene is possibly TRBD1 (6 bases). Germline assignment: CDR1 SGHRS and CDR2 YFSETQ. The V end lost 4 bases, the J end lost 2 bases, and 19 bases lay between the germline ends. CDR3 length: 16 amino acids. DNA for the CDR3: TGCGCCAGCAGCCACCCCGGACAGCCCTTCCCCTACGAGCAGTACTTC. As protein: CASSHPGQPFPYEQYF.

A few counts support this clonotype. The CDR3 coding sequence is TGCGCCAGCAGTGAGGCGGGAGGAGTCCCAGATACGCAGTATTTT. It codes for CASSEAGGVPDTQYF. This chain uses TRBV10-2 with TRBJ2-3; the match to TRBD2 covers 8 bases. V lost 2 bases to trimming and J lost 4 bases; unmatched junction nucleotides: 5. The germline gives CDR1 WSHSY, CDR2 SAAADI. The CDR3 sequence is 15 residues long.

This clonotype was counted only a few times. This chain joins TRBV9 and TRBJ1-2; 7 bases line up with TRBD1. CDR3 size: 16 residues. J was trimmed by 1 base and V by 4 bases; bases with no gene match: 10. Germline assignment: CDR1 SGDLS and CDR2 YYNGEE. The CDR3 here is CASSPGQEIFNYGYTF. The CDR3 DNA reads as TGTGCCAGCAGCCCAGGACAGGAAATCTTTAACTATGGCTACACCTTC.

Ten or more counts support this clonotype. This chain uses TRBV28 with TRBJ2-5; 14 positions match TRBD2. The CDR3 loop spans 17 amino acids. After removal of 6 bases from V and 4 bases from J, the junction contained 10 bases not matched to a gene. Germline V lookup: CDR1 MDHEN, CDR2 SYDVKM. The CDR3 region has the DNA TGTGCCAGCAGCGACCCGGGACTAGCGGGAGAGGGAGAGACCCAGTACTTC. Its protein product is CASSDPGLAGEGETQYF.

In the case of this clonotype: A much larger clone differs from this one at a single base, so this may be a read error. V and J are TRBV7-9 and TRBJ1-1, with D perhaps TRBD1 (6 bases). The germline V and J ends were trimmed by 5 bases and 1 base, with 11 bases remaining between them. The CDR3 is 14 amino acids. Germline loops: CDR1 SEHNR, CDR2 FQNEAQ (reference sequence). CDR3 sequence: CASSPQGKNTEAFF. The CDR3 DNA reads TGTGCCAGCAGCCCCCAGGGGAAGAACACTGAAGCTTTCTTT.

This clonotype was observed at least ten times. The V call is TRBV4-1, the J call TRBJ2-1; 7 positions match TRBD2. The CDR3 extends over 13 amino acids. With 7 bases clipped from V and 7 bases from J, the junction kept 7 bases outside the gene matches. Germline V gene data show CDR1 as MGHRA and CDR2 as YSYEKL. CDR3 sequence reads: CASTGGTTNEQFF. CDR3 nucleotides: TGCGCCAGCACGGGCGGGACTACTAATGAGCAGTTCTTC.

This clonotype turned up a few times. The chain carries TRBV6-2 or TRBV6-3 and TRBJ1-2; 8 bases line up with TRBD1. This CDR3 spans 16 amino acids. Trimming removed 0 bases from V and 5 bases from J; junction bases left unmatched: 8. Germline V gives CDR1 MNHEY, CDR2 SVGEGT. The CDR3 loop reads CASSYSGTGDLYGYTF. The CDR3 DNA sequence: TGTGCCAGCAGTTACTCCGGGACAGGTGATTTGTATGGCTACACCTTC.

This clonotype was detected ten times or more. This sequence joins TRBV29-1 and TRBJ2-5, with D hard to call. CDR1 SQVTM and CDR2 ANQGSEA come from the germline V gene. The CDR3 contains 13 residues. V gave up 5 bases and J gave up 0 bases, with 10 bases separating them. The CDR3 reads CSVIPTYQETQYF. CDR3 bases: TGCAGCGTTATACCTACGTACCAAGAGACCCAGTACTTC. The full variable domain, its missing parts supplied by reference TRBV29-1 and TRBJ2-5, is SAVISQKPSRDICQRGTSLTIQCQVDSQVTMMFWYRQQPGQSLTLIATANQGSEATYESGFVIDKFPISRPNLTFSTLTVSNMSPEDSSIYLCSVIPTYQETQYFGPGTRLLVL.

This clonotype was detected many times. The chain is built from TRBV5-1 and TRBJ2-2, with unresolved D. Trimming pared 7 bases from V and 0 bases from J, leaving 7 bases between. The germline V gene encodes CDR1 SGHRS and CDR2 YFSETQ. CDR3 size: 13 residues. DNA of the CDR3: TGCGCCAGCGGCAGGACGAACACCGGGGAGCTGTTTTTT. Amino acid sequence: CASGRTNTGELFF.

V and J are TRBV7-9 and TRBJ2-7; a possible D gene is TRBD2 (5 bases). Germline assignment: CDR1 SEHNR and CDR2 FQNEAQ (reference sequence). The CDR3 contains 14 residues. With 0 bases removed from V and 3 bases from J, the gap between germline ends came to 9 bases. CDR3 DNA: TGTGCCAGCAGCTTAGCCGGACTGAACTACGAGCAGTACTTC. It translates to CASSLAGLNYEQYF. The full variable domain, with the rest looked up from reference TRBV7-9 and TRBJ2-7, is DTGVSQNPRHKITKRGQNVTFRCDPISEHNRLYWYRQTLGQGPEFLTYFQNEAQLEKSRLLSDRFSAERPKGSFSTLEIQRTEQGDSAMYLCASSLAGLNYEQYFGPGTRLTVT.

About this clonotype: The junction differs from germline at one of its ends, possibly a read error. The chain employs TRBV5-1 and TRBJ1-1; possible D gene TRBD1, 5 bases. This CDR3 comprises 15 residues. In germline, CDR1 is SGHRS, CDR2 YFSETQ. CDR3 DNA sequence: TGCGCCAGCAGCAAACAACAGGAACGGAACACTGAAGCTTCCTTT. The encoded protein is CASSKQQERNTEASF.

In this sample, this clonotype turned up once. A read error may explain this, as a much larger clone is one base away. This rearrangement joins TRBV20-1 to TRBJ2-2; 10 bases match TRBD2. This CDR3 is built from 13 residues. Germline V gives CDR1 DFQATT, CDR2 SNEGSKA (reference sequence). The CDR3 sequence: CSVLAGSTGGLFF. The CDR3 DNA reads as TGCAGTGTACTAGCGGGGTCCACCGGGGGGCTGTTTTTT.

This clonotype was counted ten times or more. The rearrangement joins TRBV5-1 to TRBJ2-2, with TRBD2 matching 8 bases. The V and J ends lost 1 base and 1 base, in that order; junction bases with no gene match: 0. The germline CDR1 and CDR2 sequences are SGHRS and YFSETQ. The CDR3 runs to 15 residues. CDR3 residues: CASSLSGRNTGELFF. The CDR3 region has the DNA TGCGCCAGCAGCTTGAGCGGGAGGAACACCGGGGAGCTGTTTTTT. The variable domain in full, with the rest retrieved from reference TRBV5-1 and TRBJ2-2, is KAGVTQTPRYLIKTRGQQVTLSCSPISGHRSVSWYQQTPGQGLQFLFEYFSETQRNKGNFPGRFSGRQFSNSRSEMNVSTLELGDSALYLCASSLSGRNTGELFFGEGSRLTVL.

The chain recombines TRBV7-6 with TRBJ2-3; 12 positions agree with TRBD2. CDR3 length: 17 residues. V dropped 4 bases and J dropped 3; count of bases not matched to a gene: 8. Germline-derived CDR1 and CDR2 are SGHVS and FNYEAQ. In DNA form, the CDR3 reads TGTGCCAGCAGCTCTGTGACTAGCGGGAGAAGTACAGATACGCAGTATTTT. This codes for CASSSVTSGRSTDTQYF.

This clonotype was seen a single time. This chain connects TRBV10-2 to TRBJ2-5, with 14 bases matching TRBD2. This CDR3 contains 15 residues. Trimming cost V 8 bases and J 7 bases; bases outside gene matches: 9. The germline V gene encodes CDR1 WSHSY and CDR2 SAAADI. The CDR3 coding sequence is TGCGCCAGCGGGACTAGCGGGAGTATCCGAGGGACCCAGTACTTC. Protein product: CASGTSGSIRGTQYF.

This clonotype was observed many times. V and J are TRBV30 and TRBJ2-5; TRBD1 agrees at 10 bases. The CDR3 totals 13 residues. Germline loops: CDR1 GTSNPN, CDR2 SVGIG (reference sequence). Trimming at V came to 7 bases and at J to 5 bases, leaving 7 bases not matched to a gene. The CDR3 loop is CAFLGTGVETQYF. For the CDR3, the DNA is TGTGCCTTCCTAGGGACAGGGGTCGAGACCCAGTACTTC.

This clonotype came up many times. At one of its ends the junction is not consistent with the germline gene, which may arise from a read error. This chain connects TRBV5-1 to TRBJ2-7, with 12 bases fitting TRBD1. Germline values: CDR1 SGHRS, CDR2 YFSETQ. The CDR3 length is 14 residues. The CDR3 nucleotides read TGTGCCAGCAGCTTGGGACAGGGGGCGGACGAGCAGTACTTC. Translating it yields CASSLGQGADEQYF.

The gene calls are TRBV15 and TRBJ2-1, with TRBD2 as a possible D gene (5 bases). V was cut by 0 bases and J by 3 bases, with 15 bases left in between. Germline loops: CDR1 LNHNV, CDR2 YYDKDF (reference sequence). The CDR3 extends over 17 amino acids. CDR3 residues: CATSRDGSSAYYNEQFF. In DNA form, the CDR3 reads TGTGCCACCAGCAGAGATGGTAGTAGCGCCTACTACAATGAGCAGTTCTTC.

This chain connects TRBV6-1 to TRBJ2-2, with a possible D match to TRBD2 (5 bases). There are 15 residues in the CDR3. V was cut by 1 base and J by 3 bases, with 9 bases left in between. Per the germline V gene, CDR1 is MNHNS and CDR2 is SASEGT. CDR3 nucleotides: TGTGCCAGCAGTGAAGGGTGGCGGGACACCGGGGAGCTGTTTTTT. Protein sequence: CASSEGWRDTGELFF.

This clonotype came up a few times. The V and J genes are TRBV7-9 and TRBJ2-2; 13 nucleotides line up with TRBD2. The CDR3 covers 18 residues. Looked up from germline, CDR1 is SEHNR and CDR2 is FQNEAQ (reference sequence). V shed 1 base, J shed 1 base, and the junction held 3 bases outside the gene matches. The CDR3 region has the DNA TGTGCCAGCAGCTTAGGGACTAGCGGGAGCGGGAACACCGGGGAGCTGTTTTTT. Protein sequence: CASSLGTSGSGNTGELFF.

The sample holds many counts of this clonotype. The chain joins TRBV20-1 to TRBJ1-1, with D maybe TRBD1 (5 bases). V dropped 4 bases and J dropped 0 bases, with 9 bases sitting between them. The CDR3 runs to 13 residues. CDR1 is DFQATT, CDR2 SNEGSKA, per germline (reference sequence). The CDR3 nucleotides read TGCAGTGCTACCCACAGGTTGAACACTGAAGCTTTCTTT. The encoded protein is CSATHRLNTEAFF.

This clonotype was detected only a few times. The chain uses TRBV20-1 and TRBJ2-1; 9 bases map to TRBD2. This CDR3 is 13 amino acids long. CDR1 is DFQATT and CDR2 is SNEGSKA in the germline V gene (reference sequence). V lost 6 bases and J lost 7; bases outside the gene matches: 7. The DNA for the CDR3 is TGCAGTGCGGCGGGGGGGGGGAGGAATGAGCAGTTCTTC. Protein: CSAAGGGRNEQFF.

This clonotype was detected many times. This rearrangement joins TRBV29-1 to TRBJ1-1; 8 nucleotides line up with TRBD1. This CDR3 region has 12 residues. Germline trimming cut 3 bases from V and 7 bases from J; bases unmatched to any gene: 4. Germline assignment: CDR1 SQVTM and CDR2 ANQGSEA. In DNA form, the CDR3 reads TGCAGCGTTGATGGACAGGGCTATGAAGCTTTCTTT. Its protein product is CSVDGQGYEAFF. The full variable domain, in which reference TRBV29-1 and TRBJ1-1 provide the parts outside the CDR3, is SAVISQKPSRDICQRGTSLTIQCQVDSQVTMMFWYRQQPGQSLTLIATANQGSEATYESGFVIDKFPISRPNLTFSTLTVSNMSPEDSSIYLCSVDGQGYEAFFGQGTRLTVV.

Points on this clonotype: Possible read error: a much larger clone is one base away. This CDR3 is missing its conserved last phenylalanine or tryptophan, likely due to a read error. CDR3 nucleotide sequence: TGTGCCAGCAGCTTAGAGGGATTAGGGGGCTACACCTCC. This codes for CASSLEGLGGYTS. The V gene is TRBV7-8, the J gene TRBJ1-2; D is ambiguous. V lost 1 base, J lost 8 bases, and 11 bases lay in between. This CDR3 has 13 amino acids. Germline V gene data show CDR1 as SGHVS and CDR2 as FQNEAQ.

CDR3 DNA: TGCGCCAGCAGCCTCCGGGACGGAGGGAACACCGGGGAGCTGTTTTTT. Protein sequence: CASSLRDGGNTGELFF. This chain uses TRBV4-1 with TRBJ2-2; perhaps D is TRBD1 or TRBD2 (5 bases each). Germline CDR1 reads MGHRA; CDR2 reads YSYEKL. Trimming stripped 4 bases from V and 1 base from J, with 13 bases between. The CDR3 contains 16 residues.